A selection of T cell receptor beta chains follows, all from one sample in a study of human T cells and chemical hapten exposure. TCRdb re-derived calls from the RACE reads in MiXCR, one entry per CDR3 protein. This table has more than 75,000 distinct CDR3 sequences, approximately 8.6% appearing once. The sample consisted of whole blood. Every receptor here comes from a male donor in good health. Some clones in this sample may be carry-over from other donors' samples. Both conserved end residues are part of each CDR3. The D gene is left open where the match is weak. Clone size is stated in some rows and not others, as once, few, many or a class when expanded.

>many|TRBJ2-5|TRBV25-1|TRBD2
TGTGCCAGCAGTGTGGGACTAGCGGGGACCGGAGGGGAGACCCAGTACTTC
CASSVGLAGTGGETQYF
>NA|TRBJ1-4|TRBV25-1|NA
TGTGCCAGCAGTGAATATAGGGGTGGGGCTAATGAAAAACTGTTTTTT
CASSEYRGGANEKLFF
>NA|TRBJ2-7|TRBV10-3|TRBD1
TGTGCCATCAGCGGGACAGTGGGCTACGAGCAGTACTTC
CAISGTVGYEQYF
>few|TRBJ1-2|TRBV20-1|NA
TGCAGTGTTCCAACAACCTATGGCTACACCTTC
CSVPTTYGYTF
>NA|TRBJ2-6|TRBV6-5|NA
TGTGCCAGCAGTCGGGACCAACTCTCTGGGGCCAACGTCCTGACTTTC
CASSRDQLSGANVLTF
>many|TRBJ1-2|TRBV20-1|TRBD1
TGCAGTGCTAGACACCAGGGGACAGACTATGGCTACACCTTC
CSARHQGTDYGYTF
>NA|TRBJ2-5|TRBV5-1|TRBD2
TGCGCCAGCAGCTTGACATCTAGCGGGAGGGGAGAGACCCAGTACTTC
CASSLTSSGRGETQYF
>NA|TRBJ2-7|TRBV6-5|NA
TGTGCCAGCAGTTACTCGAGGGAAGCGGTCTACGAGCAGTACTTC
CASSYSREAVYEQYF
>NA|TRBJ2-5|TRBV12-3/TRBV12-4|NA
TGTGCCAGCGGACTTAAAGAGACCCAGTACTTC
CASGLKETQYF
>few|TRBJ2-1|TRBV14|NA
TGTGCCAGCAGGCCAACGGGGGCTTGGAATGAGCAGTTCTTC
CASRPTGAWNEQFF
>few|TRBJ2-4|TRBV3-1|NA
TGTGCCAGCAGCCAAGGCCCCCGGGACCCCGTGTCGAACATTCAGTACTTC
CASSQGPRDPVSNIQYF
>NA|TRBJ1-5|TRBV6-5|TRBD1
TGTGCCAGCAGTTACTCACAGGGGGATCAGCCCCAGCATTTT
CASSYSQGDQPQHF
>NA|TRBJ2-4|TRBV2|TRBD2
TGTGCCAGCATAAGGCTAGCGGGGAGGGGAAACATTCAGTACTTC
CASIRLAGRGNIQYF
>NA|TRBJ2-3|TRBV20-1|NA
TGCAGTGCTAACGCTCTAGATACGCAGTATTTT
CSANALDTQYF
>few|TRBJ2-5|TRBV12-3/TRBV12-4|NA
TGTGCCAGCAGTTCCGTACAGGGTCGGGGGGAGACCCAGTACTTC
CASSSVQGRGETQYF
>NA|TRBJ1-6|TRBV7-2|NA
TGTGCCAGCAGCGGGGACACGAGCTCCTATAATTCACCCCTCCACTTT
CASSGDTSSYNSPLHF
>few|TRBJ2-7|TRBV27|TRBD1
TGTGCCAGCAGAGCCGGGACAGGGACCCACGAGCAGTACTTC
CASRAGTGTHEQYF
>NA|TRBJ1-3|TRBV6-5|NA
TGTGCCAGCAGTTACTCCGATTACATGGCTGGAAACACCATATATTTT
CASSYSDYMAGNTIYF
>NA|TRBJ2-7|TRBV28|NA
TGTGCCAGCAGCAGGGGCGGTAGCTCCTACGAGCAGTACTTC
CASSRGGSSYEQYF
>few|TRBJ2-1|TRBV7-3|NA
TGTGCCAGCAGCTTAGCGGAATACAATGAGCAGTTCTTC
CASSLAEYNEQFF
>NA|TRBJ1-5|TRBV6-2/TRBV6-3|TRBD1
TGTGCCAGCAGAGGACAGGGGGGTGTCGGAGATCAGCCCCAGCATTTT
CASRGQGGVGDQPQHF
>once|TRBJ1-5|TRBV3-1|NA
TGTGCCAGCAGCCAAGATGGGGGGCGGTGGAGCAATCAGCCCCAGCATTTT
CASSQDGGRWSNQPQHF
>few|TRBJ2-7|TRBV9|TRBD1
TGTGCCAGCAGCGATCCGACAGGGCCCAGCTCCTACGAGCAGTACTTC
CASSDPTGPSSYEQYF
>NA|TRBJ2-7|TRBV6-2/TRBV6-3|NA
TGTGCCAGCAGTTACGGGGGGTCCAACGAGCAGTACTTC
CASSYGGSNEQYF
>many|TRBJ2-5|TRBV12-3/TRBV12-4|NA
TGTGCCAGCACTTTGGACCAACCAGAGACCCAGTACTTC
CASTLDQPETQYF
>few|TRBJ2-7|TRBV5-6|NA
TGTGCCAGCAGCGGGGGGACGGTCCCCTACGAGCAGTACTTC
CASSGGTVPYEQYF
>NA|TRBJ2-7|TRBV12-3/TRBV12-4|NA
TGTGCCAGCAGTTTAGCGTTTGGAGGGTACGAGCAGTACTTC
CASSLAFGGYEQYF
>NA|TRBJ1-1|TRBV4-2|NA
TGTGCCAGCAGCCAAGAGAGTGCTATGAACACTGAAGCTTTCTTT
CASSQESAMNTEAFF
>few|TRBJ2-2|TRBV4-3|NA
TGCGCCAGCAGCCAAGATGAGGCCGCCGGGGAGCTGTTTTTT
CASSQDEAAGELFF
>NA|TRBJ2-3|TRBV13|TRBD2
TGTGCCAGCAGCCTTACTAGCGGGGCCGATTCTAGCACAGATACGCAGTATTTT
CASSLTSGADSSTDTQYF
>few|TRBJ2-1|TRBV5-1|TRBD1
TGCGCCAGCAGCTTGGTTAGGGGGCTGGACAATGAGCAGTTCTTC
CASSLVRGLDNEQFF
>few|TRBJ2-7|TRBV3-2|NA
TGTGCCACTCCCCCGGTATCCCGAGGGGGCCTCCTGGGGGAGCAGTACTTC
CATPPVSRGGLLGEQYF
>few|TRBJ2-1|TRBV2|NA
TGTGCCAGCAGTGAAGCAGAATATCCCGTGATTACCGGGGGTGAGCAGTTCTTC
CASSEAEYPVITGGEQFF
>few|TRBJ1-2|TRBV20-1|NA
TGCATCCCCAACGGGAGGGTCCCTTCCGGCTACACCTTC
CIPNGRVPSGYTF
>NA|TRBJ2-3|TRBV7-9|NA
TGTGCCAGCAGCTACGACCTGGGAAGAGGTTACGATACGCAGTATTTT
CASSYDLGRGYDTQYF
>few|TRBJ2-3|TRBV29-1|NA
TGCAGCGTTGAAGTACAGCCTAGCACAGATACGCAGTATTTT
CSVEVQPSTDTQYF
>few|TRBJ2-2|TRBV7-6|TRBD2
TGTGCCAGCAGCTTTGGGAGCGGGGGGGCGAACACCGGGGAGCTGTTTTTT
CASSFGSGGANTGELFF
>few|TRBJ2-3|TRBV10-3|NA
TGTGCCATCAGTGAGGTAGCCACAGATACGCAGTATTTT
CAISEVATDTQYF
>few|TRBJ1-2|TRBV12-3/TRBV12-4|TRBD1
TGTGCCAGCAGTTTGGGGCTAGGGGGCAACTATGGCTACACCTTC
CASSLGLGGNYGYTF
>NA|TRBJ1-1|TRBV10-1|TRBD1
TGCGCCAGCAGTGACGGACAGGTATCCATGAACACTGAAGCTTTCTTT
CASSDGQVSMNTEAFF
>NA|TRBJ2-7|TRBV6-5|TRBD1
TGTGCCAGCAGTCAGACAGGGAGCCCCAACGAGCAGTACTTC
CASSQTGSPNEQYF
>NA|TRBJ2-7|TRBV10-3|NA
TGTGCCGTCCAGGGGACACGGGCCTACGAGCAGTACTTC
CAVQGTRAYEQYF
>many|TRBJ1-2|TRBV20-1|TRBD1
TGCAGTGTATTGGACAGGGATAACTATGGCTACACCTTC
CSVLDRDNYGYTF
>few|TRBJ2-3|TRBV20-1|NA
TGCAGTGCTAGACCCGATACAAGCACAGATACGCAGTATTTT
CSARPDTSTDTQYF
>many|TRBJ1-3|TRBV29-1|NA
TGCAGCGTTGAAGATCGGGATAACTCTGGAAACACCATATATTTT
CSVEDRDNSGNTIYF